This is a list of T cell receptor beta chains from one sample in a study of cytomegalovirus exposure and HLA in healthy donors. The assay was immunoSEQ multiplex PCR, and TCRdb's table has in-frame clones only and misses some. The sample holds over 200,000 clones, around 89% seen once. Specimen: PBMCs. The receptors were sampled from a woman in her late teens or twenties in good health and CMV-seronegative. Each CDR3 is given with its conserved first and last residue. D genes are given only for firm matches. Only some rows state a clone size, as once, few, many or a class for expanded clones.

clone size | J gene | V gene | D gene | CDR3 DNA | CDR3 protein
- | TRBJ2-1 | TRBV6-5 | - | TGTGCCAGCAGTTACCCAGACTACAATGAGCAGTTCTTC | CASSYPDYNEQFF
- | TRBJ2-5 | TRBV12-5 | - | TGTGCTAGTACGCCGACCGGGGGATCGTTGGAGACCCAGTACTTC | CASTPTGGSLETQYF
- | TRBJ1-2 | TRBV6-5 | - | TGTGCCAGCAGCTACCTCGGGACAAAGCACTATGGCTACACCTTC | CASSYLGTKHYGYTF
- | TRBJ2-1 | TRBV19 | - | TGTGCCAGTAGTATGAGGAGTTCGGAGGAGCAGTTCTTC | CASSMRSSEEQFF
once | TRBJ1-2 | TRBV7-9 | - | TGTGCCAGCAGACATATACAGGAGATTAACTATGGCTACACCTTC | CASRHIQEINYGYTF
few | TRBJ1-5 | TRBV6-6 | - | TGTGCCAGCAGCCCGGGGAGTCAGCCCCAGCATTTT | CASSPGSQPQHF
- | TRBJ2-3 | TRBV2 | - | TGTGCCAGCAGTGCCGGGGTCCTGCAAAGGACAGATACGCAGTATTTT | CASSAGVLQRTDTQYF
- | TRBJ2-1 | TRBV5-6 | TRBD2 | TGTGCCAGCAGCTTGGGACTAGCGGGGGGGCACAATGAGCAGTTCTTC | CASSLGLAGGHNEQFF
- | TRBJ2-3 | TRBV4-1 | - | TGCGCCAGCAGCCAAGTAGTGAATACAGATACGCAGTATTTT | CASSQVVNTDTQYF
- | TRBJ2-2 | TRBV4-1 | - | TGCGCCAGCAGCCAAGATAAGTTCGTCCAGGCAAACACCGGGGAGCTGTTTTTT | CASSQDKFVQANTGELFF
- | TRBJ2-3 | TRBV5-1 | TRBD2 | TGCGCCAGCAGCTACGGGACTAGCGGGAGCACAGATACGCAGTATTTT | CASSYGTSGSTDTQYF
- | TRBJ2-3 | TRBV10-3 | - | TGTGCCATCAGTGAAAGCGATACGCAGTATTTT | CAISESDTQYF
few | TRBJ1-6 | TRBV19 | - | TGTGCCAGTAGTATAGATCGGTATTCACCCCTCCACTTT | CASSIDRYSPLHF
- | TRBJ1-1 | TRBV27 | - | TGTGCCAGCAGTTTACCGGGCACTGAAGCTTTCTTT | CASSLPGTEAFF
- | TRBJ1-2 | TRBV4-3 | - | TGCGCCAGCAGCCAAGATGACTCTTTCCTCGGGGGCTACACCTTC | CASSQDDSFLGGYTF
- | TRBJ2-3 | TRBV5-1 | TRBD2 | TGCGCCAGCAGCCAGGGACTAGCGGGATCCCGGGATACGCAGTATTTT | CASSQGLAGSRDTQYF
- | TRBJ1-4 | TRBV5-4 | - | TGTGCCAGCAGCCTATTGGGGCAGGGGACCGCTAATGAAAAACTGTTTTTT | CASSLLGQGTANEKLFF
- | TRBJ2-1 | TRBV25-1 | TRBD1 | TGTGCCAGCAGTGCGCAACCCCGGACAGGGGTCAATGAGCAGTTCTTC | CASSAQPRTGVNEQFF
- | TRBJ2-7 | TRBV6-8 | TRBD1 | TGTGCCAGCAGGAAACCGGGACAGCACTCCTACGAGCAGTACTTC | CASRKPGQHSYEQYF
- | TRBJ1-3 | TRBV6-5 | - | TGTGCCAGCAGTCCCTCGGGGGTTGGAAACACCATATATTTT | CASSPSGVGNTIYF
- | TRBJ1-5 | TRBV4-1 | - | TGCGCCAGCAGCCCAATACAGGGAAACAATCAGCCCCAGCATTTT | CASSPIQGNNQPQHF
- | TRBJ1-2 | TRBV7-9 | - | TGTGCCAGCAGCTTAGCGACAGCACACATCTATGGCTACACCTTC | CASSLATAHIYGYTF
- | TRBJ2-5 | TRBV2 | TRBD2 | TGTGCCAGCAGTTCTAACGGGGGGGCCTTAGAGACCCAGTACTTC | CASSSNGGALETQYF
once | TRBJ1-1 | TRBV6-5 | TRBD1 | TGTGCTTCGTGGGACAGAGATAACACTGAAGCTTTCTTT | CASWDRDNTEAFF
- | TRBJ2-2 | TRBV11-2 | - | TGTGCCAGCAGCTCTCTTAGGGGGATTCACACCGGGGAGCTGTTTTTT | CASSSLRGIHTGELFF
- | TRBJ2-2 | TRBV2 | - | TGTGCCAGCTCCGCGGGGGAGCTGTTTTTT | CASSAGELFF
- | TRBJ2-3 | TRBV5-4 | TRBD2 | TGTGCCAGCAGCTCCCCCCCCGGGGGGGGAGATACGCAGTATTTT | CASSSPPGGGDTQYF
- | TRBJ1-1 | TRBV18 | TRBD1 | TGTGCCAGCTCACCACGGACAGGGAACACTGAAGCTTTCTTT | CASSPRTGNTEAFF
once | TRBJ2-6 | TRBV4-3 | - | TGCGCCAGCAGCCCCCGGGAATCGCTAAAAACTGGGGCCAACGTCCTGACTTTC | CASSPRESLKTGANVLTF
- | TRBJ2-6 | TRBV13 | TRBD1 | TGTGCCAGCAGCCCCCGGGACAGGGTGTCCAACGTCCTGACTTTC | CASSPRDRVSNVLTF
- | TRBJ2-2 | TRBV7-3 | - | TGTGCCAGTCGTCTAGACAGTACACTCGACACCGGGGAGCTGTTTTTT | CASRLDSTLDTGELFF
- | TRBJ1-1 | TRBV11-2 | TRBD1 | TGTGCCAGCAGCTTAGATCGATGGCTGGAGGGGGCGAAGTGGACTGAAGCTTTCTTT | CASSLDRWLEGAKWTEAFF
- | TRBJ1-4 | TRBV7-4 | TRBD1 | TGTGCCAGCAGCATGAGGACAGGGGTTGAAAAACTGTTTTTT | CASSMRTGVEKLFF
few | TRBJ2-7 | TRBV6-6 | - | TGTGCCAGCAGACAGGGGAGGAGCTCCTACGAGCAGTACTTC | CASRQGRSSYEQYF
- | TRBJ2-3 | TRBV9 | TRBD2 | TGTGCCAGCAGCGGGACTAGCGGGGCCTCCACAGATACGCAGTATTTT | CASSGTSGASTDTQYF
few | TRBJ2-1 | TRBV27 | - | TGTGCCAGCAGGAAAGGGGGGGTTAACAATGAGCAGTTCTTC | CASRKGGVNNEQFF
- | TRBJ1-1 | TRBV19 | TRBD1 | TGTGCCAGTAGAGTGACAGGGGTCGCTGAAGCTTTCTTT | CASRVTGVAEAFF
- | TRBJ1-6 | TRBV5-1 | TRBD1 | TGCGCCAGCAGCTTGGTGGGACAGGAGAATTCACCCCTCCACTTT | CASSLVGQENSPLHF
- | TRBJ2-7 | TRBV5-4 | TRBD1 | TGTGCCAGCAGCTTGACACAGGGGACCTACGAGCAGTACTTC | CASSLTQGTYEQYF
- | TRBJ2-5 | TRBV6-1 | TRBD1 | TGTGCCAGTAGGACAGGAGAGACCCAGTACTTC | CASRTGETQYF
- | TRBJ2-5 | TRBV28 | TRBD1 | TGTGCCAGCAGAGAGACAGGGGAGAGGTGGGAGACCCAGTACTTC | CASRETGERWETQYF
once | TRBJ2-1 | TRBV5-1 | - | TGCGCCAGCAGCTTGTTCGGTGAGCAGTTCTTC | CASSLFGEQFF
- | TRBJ2-1 | TRBV28 | TRBD2 | TGTGCCAGCAGTTTTCTAGCGGCAGGCTACAATGAGCAGTTCTTC | CASSFLAAGYNEQFF
- | TRBJ1-1 | TRBV7-2 | - | TGTGCCAGCAGCCCAGGAGGTCGATACACTGAAGCTTTCTTT | CASSPGGRYTEAFF
- | TRBJ1-2 | TRBV4-3 | TRBD1 | TGCGCCAGCAGCCAAGACCGGGACAGGGCCTTCGCTTATGGCTACACCTTC | CASSQDRDRAFAYGYTF
- | TRBJ2-1 | TRBV28 | - | TGTGCCAGCAGTTTGGCAGGTTACAATGAGCAGTTCTTC | CASSLAGYNEQFF
few | TRBJ1-2 | TRBV2 | - | TGTGCCAGCAGCGTCCGACAGCGCCGCTATGGCTACACCTTC | CASSVRQRRYGYTF
- | TRBJ1-4 | TRBV7-9 | - | TGTGCCAGCAGCCCCAGGGGCGGGAATGAAAAACTGTTTTTT | CASSPRGGNEKLFF
- | TRBJ2-1 | TRBV7-2 | TRBD2 | TGTGCCAGCAGCTTAGCTCCTAGCGGGGCCTACAATGAGCAGTTCTTC | CASSLAPSGAYNEQFF
- | TRBJ2-1 | TRBV7-7 | - | TGTGCCAGCAGCCCGGGGGACAGACCCTACAATGAGCAGTTCTTC | CASSPGDRPYNEQFF
- | TRBJ2-2 | TRBV2 | TRBD1 | TGTGCCAGCAGTGGGCAGGGGGCAAACACCGGGGAGCTGTTTTTT | CASSGQGANTGELFF
- | TRBJ1-5 | TRBV10-2 | - | TGCGCCAGCAGTGACCAGCCGGGACAGCCCCAGCATTTT | CASSDQPGQPQHF
- | TRBJ1-5 | TRBV11-1 | - | TGTGCCAGCAGCTTGGGCAGGGGTGATCAGCCCCAGCATTTT | CASSLGRGDQPQHF
- | TRBJ1-2 | TRBV25-1 | - | TGTGCCAGCAGTGAATATGGTAGGGACAACCCTTCTTGGGGCTACACCTTC | CASSEYGRDNPSWGYTF
- | TRBJ2-3 | TRBV5-1 | TRBD1 | TGCGCCAGCAGCTTGACCCCTATGGACAGGGTACAAGGTACGCAGTATTTT | CASSLTPMDRVQGTQYF
- | TRBJ2-2 | TRBV7-9 | - | TGTGCCAGCAGCCTCGGGTACACCGGGGAGCTGTTTTTT | CASSLGYTGELFF
- | TRBJ2-3 | TRBV29-1 | TRBD1 | TGCAGCGTTGAAACCGCAGGGGGAGGCACAGATACGCAGTATTTT | CSVETAGGGTDTQYF
- | TRBJ1-3 | TRBV28 | TRBD1 | TGTGCCAGCAACACACCCGCCGGGACAGGGCCTGGAAACACCATATATTTT | CASNTPAGTGPGNTIYF
- | TRBJ2-5 | TRBV7-7 | - | TGTGCTAGCACCCTGGGCGGGCGAATGTTGGAGACCCAGTACTTC | CASTLGGRMLETQYF